Listed below are T cell receptor beta chains from one sample, sequenced in a study of T cell repertoires in cytomegalovirus infection. TCRdb itself ran the reads through MiXCR, one entry per CDR3 protein. This repertoire shows 250,000 to 300,000 distinct CDR3 sequences, under 30% found once; its top ten account for around 14%. Sequenced sample: PBMCs. The receptor set was obtained from a human donor in good health (CMV status not recorded). Some clones in this sample may be carry-over from other donors' samples. Each CDR3 is given with its conserved first and last residue. D genes are given only for firm matches. The listing skips clone size in some rows; elsewhere it reads once, few, many or a size class.

TRBD1	many	TRBV7-2	TRBJ2-7	TGTGCCAGCAGCATCGGGACAGAATACTACGAGCAGTACTTC	CASSIGTEYYEQYF
TRBD2	.	TRBV11-2	TRBJ2-7	TGTGCCAGCAGCTTAGTAGCGGGCTCCTACGAGCAGTACTTC	CASSLVAGSYEQYF
.	.	TRBV24-1	TRBJ2-2	TGTGCCACCAGTGATTTAGGAGCTCCCGGGGAGCTGTTTTTT	CATSDLGAPGELFF
.	.	TRBV12-3/TRBV12-4	TRBJ2-3	TGTGCCAGCAGCGTTAAGGATACAGATACGCAGTATTTT	CASSVKDTDTQYF
TRBD1	.	TRBV27	TRBJ2-7	TGTGCCAGCAGGAGACAGGGTTTTGACGAGCAGTACTTC	CASRRQGFDEQYF
.	.	TRBV7-9	TRBJ2-1	TGTGCCAGCAGCCGTATAGCTTGGGCGGGCACCTACAATGAGCAGTTCTTC	CASSRIAWAGTYNEQFF
.	few	TRBV6-4	TRBJ2-1	TGTGCCAGCAGTGACACGGGAGATAGGAATGAGCAGTTCTTC	CASSDTGDRNEQFF
.	many	TRBV6-5	TRBJ2-7	TGTGCCAGCAGTTCCTCAGGGGCAAACTCCTACGAGCAGTACTTC	CASSSSGANSYEQYF
.	once	TRBV7-2	TRBJ2-1	TGTGCCAGCAGCTGGGGGGGCCCCAATGAGCAGTTCTTC	CASSWGGPNEQFF
.	.	TRBV28	TRBJ2-5	TGTGCCAGCAGTTTACTTTCCCGGGGGAGAGAGACCCAGTACTTC	CASSLLSRGRETQYF
.	few	TRBV29-1	TRBJ1-1	TGCAGCGTTTTGAACAGGATGAACACTGAAGCTTTCTTT	CSVLNRMNTEAFF
.	many	TRBV7-8	TRBJ2-3	TGTGCCAGCAGCCAAAGACTAGTAAGCACAGATACGCAGTATTTT	CASSQRLVSTDTQYF
TRBD2	many	TRBV10-2	TRBJ2-5	TGCGCCAGCAGACATCTAGCGGAAGAGACCCAGTACTTC	CASRHLAEETQYF
TRBD2	few	TRBV7-8	TRBJ2-5	TGTGCCAGCAGCTTAGGTCTAGCGGGAGCGATGAACCAAGAGACCCAGTACTTC	CASSLGLAGAMNQETQYF
TRBD1	.	TRBV20-1	TRBJ1-2	TGCAGTGCCGACCCCACAGGGGAAACTGGCTACACCTTC	CSADPTGETGYTF
.	.	TRBV4-1	TRBJ1-3	TGCGCCAGCAGCCATCGGAAGTCTGGAAACACCATATATTTT	CASSHRKSGNTIYF
TRBD1	many	TRBV7-8	TRBJ2-3	TGTGCCAGCAGCTCCTTGTTGGACAGGGGTCTTACAGATACGCAGTATTTT	CASSSLLDRGLTDTQYF
.	.	TRBV19	TRBJ2-1	TGTGCCAGTAGCACCTCTGGGGGACAGTTCTTC	CASSTSGGQFF